This entry lists 27 T cell receptor beta chains sequenced from one sample in a study of shared clonotypes between healthy human individuals. Measured with immunoSEQ multiplex PCR; TCRdb has only the in-frame clones, and not every one. The table includes approximately 500,000 clones, around 73% detected once. The sequenced sample consisted of PBMCs. The receptors here all came from a woman aged 40 to 55 in good health. Some clones in this sample may be carry-over from other donors' samples.

This chain links TRBV29-1 with TRBJ2-7; 8 nucleotides agree with TRBD1. Trimming cost V 4 bases and J 2 bases; bases outside gene matches: 10. The CDR3 extends over 15 amino acids. CDR1 is SQVTM, CDR2 ANQGSEA, per germline. CDR3 bases: TGCAGCGTTGCGGCAAGGAGACAGGGGCCCTACGAGCAGTACTTC. The encoded protein is CSVAARRQGPYEQYF.

The chain is built from TRBV29-1 and TRBJ2-1; maybe TRBD2 (7 bases). CDR1 and CDR2 (germline): SQVTM, ANQGSEA. The V and J ends lost 1 base and 0 bases respectively, with 16 bases between them. The CDR3 spans 17 residues. CDR3 DNA sequence: TGCAGCGTTGAAGGGACTTGGGGGGGCGACTCCTACAATGAGCAGTTCTTC. Translation: CSVEGTWGGDSYNEQFF.

With regard to this clone: Other DNA sequences in this sample translate to the same CDR3. CDR3 DNA sequence: TGTGCCTGGAGTGTTCTACGCCCCTACGAGCAGTACTTC. The encoded protein is CAWSVLRPYEQYF. The J gene is TRBJ2-7, the V gene TRBV30, with D unclear. In germline, CDR1 is GTSNPN, CDR2 SVGIG (reference sequence). The ends were cut back, 0 bases at V and 2 bases at J, with 8 bases in the middle. The length of the CDR3 is 13 residues.

This clone occurred once. This sequence joins TRBV7-8 and TRBJ1-1; 8 nucleotides line up with TRBD1. Germline trimming cut 5 bases from V and 7 bases from J; bases unmatched to any gene: 6. This CDR3 has 13 amino acids. Germline loops: CDR1 SGHVS, CDR2 FQNEAQ. CDR3 bases: TGTGCCAGCAGCCGGGACAGGCTGATTGAAGCTTTCTTT. Translated: CASSRDRLIEAFF. The full variable domain, completed using reference TRBV7-8 and TRBJ1-1, is GAGVSQSPRYKVAKRGQDVALRCDPISGHVSLFWYQQALGQGPEFLTYFQNEAQLDKSGLPSDRFFAERPEGSVSTLKIQRTQQEDSAVYLCASSRDRLIEAFFGQGTRLTVV.

The table lists this clone with a few counts. This chain uses TRBV5-1 with TRBJ2-2; D is unresolved. The CDR3 has 15 amino acids. Trimming cost V 3 bases and J 0 bases, with 9 bases left between them. In germline, CDR1 is SGHRS, CDR2 YFSETQ. CDR3 in DNA: TGCGCCAGCAGCTCCCCCAACGCGAACACCGGGGAGCTGTTTTTT. Translating gives CASSSPNANTGELFF.

This chain's CDR3 is CASTDRAGLRIQPQHF. The CDR3 bases are TGTGCCAGCACAGACCGGGCGGGTTTAAGAATACAGCCCCAGCATTTT. V is TRBV6-6 and J is TRBJ1-5, with D uncertain. Germline V lookup: CDR1 MNHNY, CDR2 SVGAGI (reference sequence). Deletions cut 7 bases from V and 7 bases from J, with 23 bases between. The CDR3 totals 16 residues.

This rearrangement joins TRBV7-6 to TRBJ1-1, with D unresolved. CDR1 and CDR2 from the germline V gene are SGHVS and FNYEAQ. V was trimmed by 4 bases and J by 4 bases, leaving 13 bases between them. The CDR3 spans 14 residues. CDR3 DNA sequence: TGTGCCAGCAGCTCTGGACCCCGGGGCACTGAAGCTTTCTTT. As protein: CASSSGPRGTEAFF.

The chain joins TRBV5-1 to TRBJ2-1, with D possibly being TRBD1 (6 bases). V lost 5 bases to trimming and J lost 2 bases, with 17 bases between them. CDR1 and CDR2 (germline): SGHRS, YFSETQ. The CDR3 totals 16 residues. Here the CDR3 reads CASRRTQGSAYNEQFF. The CDR3 coding sequence is TGCGCCAGCAGGCGAACGCAGGGGTCCGCCTACAATGAGCAGTTCTTC.

Many counts were recorded for this clone. V and J are TRBV7-6 and TRBJ2-3; D possibly corresponds to TRBD1 (5 bases). CDR3 length: 13 residues. CDR1 is SGHVS and CDR2 is FNYEAQ in the germline V gene. Between the trimmed V and J ends, which lost 4 bases and 4 bases, there was a span of 9 bases. This CDR3 is CASSSYRSDTQYF. CDR3 bases: TGTGCCAGCAGCTCATACAGGTCAGATACGCAGTATTTT.

The V gene is TRBV5-1, the J gene TRBJ2-3, with 12 bases fitting TRBD2. Germline V CDR1 and CDR2: SGHRS, YFSETQ. Trimming at V came to 4 bases and at J to 2 bases, leaving 5 bases not matched to a gene. This CDR3 is 16 amino acids long. In nucleotides, the CDR3 is TGCGCCAGCAGCCCTGGACTAGCGGGGATCACAGATACGCAGTATTTT. Encoded protein: CASSPGLAGITDTQYF.

The chain links TRBV27 to TRBJ2-1; 7 bases map to TRBD2. Germline V gene data show CDR1 as MNHEY and CDR2 as SMNVEV (reference sequence). This CDR3 is built from 16 residues. Trimming took 2 bases from V and 5 from J; bases not matched to a gene: 9. The CDR3 protein is CASSLQWREINNEQFF. CDR3 sequence (DNA): TGTGCCAGCAGTTTACAATGGCGGGAGATAAACAATGAGCAGTTCTTC.

This clone was observed at least ten times. The sample holds other DNA sequences that translate to the same CDR3. The V gene is TRBV25-1, the J gene TRBJ2-1; 9 bases are shared with TRBD2. J lost 4 bases, V lost 3 bases, and 1 base had no gene match. Germline V gives CDR1 MGHDK, CDR2 SYGVNS. The CDR3 is made up of 14 amino acids. The CDR3 DNA follows: TGTGCCAGCAGTGATAGCGGGAGTTACAATGAGCAGTTCTTC. Its protein is CASSDSGSYNEQFF.

The chain carries TRBV18 and TRBJ1-1; D is uncertain. The CDR3 runs 13 residues. Deletions cut 0 bases from V and 7 bases from J, with 9 bases between. Germline CDR1 and CDR2: KGHSH and LQKENI. Written as DNA, the CDR3 is TGTGCCAGCTCACCACCGCTGTATGGTGAAGCTTTCTTT. It specifies CASSPPLYGEAFF.

J is TRBJ1-4 and V is TRBV6-4, with 8 bases identical to TRBD1. With V trimmed by 5 bases and J by 4 bases, 6 bases remained unmatched. This CDR3 contains 15 residues. Germline values: CDR1 MRHNA, CDR2 SNTAGT. For the CDR3, the DNA is TGTGCCAGCAGTCCGGGGACAGGCGTTAATGAAAAACTGTTTTTT. Protein: CASSPGTGVNEKLFF.

This clone has only one observation. The chain combines TRBV11-2 with TRBJ1-2, with D uncertain. This CDR3 is 18 amino acids long. The V end lost 2 bases, the J end lost 5 bases, and 24 bases lay between the germline ends. Germline assignment: CDR1 SGHAT and CDR2 FQNNGV. CDR3 DNA sequence: TGTGCCAGCAGCTTACGGCCCTCCAGCCTCGTTAAGGGTTATGGCTACACCTTC. The encoded protein is CASSLRPSSLVKGYGYTF. Drawing the rest from reference TRBV11-2 and TRBJ1-2, the complete variable domain is EAGVAQSPRYKIIEKRQSVAFWCNPISGHATLYWYQQILGQGPKLLIQFQNNGVVDDSQLPKDRFSAERLKGVDSTLKIQPAKLEDSAVYLCASSLRPSSLVKGYGYTFGSGTRLTVV.

This clone was found a few times. This chain links TRBV4-3 with TRBJ1-1; maybe TRBD1 (6 bases). V lost 0 bases and J 4 bases, leaving 12 bases between the germline ends. Germline CDR1 and CDR2: LGHNA and YSLEER. This CDR3 has 15 amino acids. The CDR3 DNA reads TGCGCCAGCAGCCAAGACGGCAGGGGAGGCACTGAAGCTTTCTTT. Protein sequence: CASSQDGRGGTEAFF.

The V gene is TRBV28, the J gene TRBJ2-4, with D tentatively TRBD1 (5 bases). V was shortened by 3 bases and J by 7 bases, with 10 bases between the two germline ends. Germline CDR1 reads MDHEN; CDR2 reads SYDVKM. The CDR3 runs to 13 residues. CDR3: CASSLSGQNIQYF. The DNA for the CDR3 is TGTGCCAGCAGTTTGTCAGGGCAGAACATTCAGTACTTC.

The chain couples TRBV19 to TRBJ1-2, with D unresolved. The CDR3 sequence is 13 residues long. Deletions cut 3 bases from V and 5 bases from J, with 10 bases between. Germline V gene lookup returns CDR1 LNHDA and CDR2 SQIVND (reference sequence). The chain's CDR3 is CASSISGRYGYTF. CDR3 bases: TGTGCCAGTAGTATCAGCGGCAGGTATGGCTACACCTTC.

The chain joins TRBV27 to TRBJ2-1, with 10 bases fitting TRBD1. The CDR3 consists of 15 residues. V shed 7 bases and J 6 bases; nucleotides not matched to a gene: 9. CDR1 is MNHEY, CDR2 SMNVEV, per germline (reference sequence). The CDR3 reads CASTQWDRGFNEQFF. CDR3 nucleotide sequence: TGTGCCAGCACCCAGTGGGACAGGGGATTCAATGAGCAGTTCTTC.

The V gene is TRBV5-1, the J gene TRBJ1-5, with D tentatively TRBD1 (6 bases). The germline gives CDR1 SGHRS, CDR2 YFSETQ. The CDR3 covers 14 residues. The V end lost 5 bases, the J end lost 4 bases, and 13 bases lay between the germline ends. CDR3 coding DNA: TGCGCCAGCAGTCTAACAGGGAGGAATCAGCCCCAGCATTTT. Amino acid sequence: CASSLTGRNQPQHF. Full variable domain (missing parts from reference TRBV5-1 and TRBJ1-5): KAGVTQTPRYLIKTRGQQVTLSCSPISGHRSVSWYQQTPGQGLQFLFEYFSETQRNKGNFPGRFSGRQFSNSRSEMNVSTLELGDSALYLCASSLTGRNQPQHFGDGTRLSIL.

The chain combines TRBV5-1 with TRBJ1-3; D possibly corresponds to TRBD1 (6 bases). Trimming took off 1 base at V and 0 bases at J, with 20 bases between the two ends. The CDR3 totals 19 residues. From germline, CDR1 is SGHRS and CDR2 YFSETQ. The CDR3: CASSLNRRDTRYSGNTIYF. The CDR3 region has the DNA TGCGCCAGCAGCTTGAATCGCAGGGACACTCGTTACTCTGGAAACACCATATATTTT.

This clone was seen more than once but under ten times. The chain recombines TRBV4-1 with TRBJ1-2; a weak D match, TRBD1 (6 bases). V lost 4 bases, J lost 2 bases, and 17 bases lay in between. CDR1 is MGHRA and CDR2 is YSYEKL in the germline V gene. The CDR3 length is 16 residues. The CDR3 spells CASSRGALGQNYGYTF. The CDR3 DNA follows: TGCGCCAGCAGCCGGGGGGCGCTCGGCCAGAACTATGGCTACACCTTC.

The chain carries TRBV28 and TRBJ1-2; D might be TRBD1 (6 bases). CDR1 and CDR2 from the germline V gene are MDHEN and SYDVKM. V lost 5 bases and J 8 bases, leaving 18 bases between the germline ends. The CDR3 runs to 14 residues. The CDR3 region is CASSPPGTGTGYTF. In DNA form, the CDR3 reads TGTGCCAGCAGTCCCCCCGGGACCGGGACAGGCTACACCTTC.

The rearrangement links TRBV19 to TRBJ2-7; 8 positions agree with TRBD1. V shed 11 bases, J shed 4 bases, and the junction held 13 bases outside the gene matches. The CDR3 runs to 14 residues. Per the germline V gene, CDR1 is LNHDA and CDR2 is SQIVND (reference sequence). The CDR3 protein is CASSPGGPVYEQYF. Here the CDR3 DNA reads TGTGCCTCCAGCCCAGGGGGCCCTGTTTACGAGCAGTACTTC.

This clone was seen a handful of times. The chain recombines TRBV29-1 with TRBJ2-1; 12 positions match TRBD2. CDR1 is SQVTM and CDR2 is ANQGSEA in the germline V gene. The CDR3 consists of 15 residues. The V gene end was trimmed by 7 bases and the J gene end by 6 bases; junction bases not matched to a gene: 10. CDR3 loop: CSARQGLAGFNEQFF. CDR3 DNA sequence: TGCAGCGCCCGACAGGGACTAGCGGGCTTCAATGAGCAGTTCTTC.

This chain links TRBV7-3 with TRBJ2-1; D possibly corresponds to TRBD1 (6 bases). CDR1 is SGHTA and CDR2 is FQGTGA in the germline V gene. There are 15 residues in the CDR3. Trimming left V 5 bases short and J 0 bases short, with 11 bases between. The CDR3 DNA reads as TGTGCCAGCAGCCAAGGACAGACCTCCTACAATGAGCAGTTCTTC. Translation gives CASSQGQTSYNEQFF.

This clone was picked up one time. V and J are TRBV5-4 and TRBJ2-1, with 9 bases lining up with TRBD2. The V segment lost 1 base and the J segment 9 bases; nucleotides outside the gene matches: 8. The CDR3 is 15 residues long. Per the germline V gene, CDR1 is SGHNT and CDR2 is YYREEE (reference sequence). CDR3 sequence (DNA): TGTGCCAGCAGCTTGAAGTCTAGCGGGACCCCTGAGCAGTTCTTC. It codes for CASSLKSSGTPEQFF.